Each of the 8 T cell receptor beta chains below was sequenced from the same sample in a study of metastatic and nonmetastatic thyroid tumors. TCRdb reprocessed the PCR reads using MiXCR. Counted here are 55,000 to 75,000 clones, roughly 18% occurring once; the ten biggest clones make up about 13%. No patient had received any treatment before thyroid surgery. Sequencing used blood. Receptor source: a female donor with papillary thyroid cancer or a benign thyroid nodule (not recorded which). Some clones in this sample may be carry-over from other donors' samples.

This clone came up many times. J is TRBJ2-5 and V is TRBV2, with 9 bases fitting TRBD2. The CDR3 runs 13 residues. With 10 bases clipped from V and 4 bases from J, the junction kept 7 bases outside the gene matches. Germline loops: CDR1 SNHLY, CDR2 FYNNEI. The chain's CDR3 is CATGGGGGETQYF. The CDR3 DNA reads as TGTGCCACCGGGGGCGGGGGGGGAGAGACCCAGTACTTC.

At least ten counts were recorded for this clone. This sequence joins TRBV6-4 and TRBJ2-1; D ambiguous. This CDR3 has 13 amino acids. Germline CDR1 MRHNA, CDR2 SNTAGT. V was trimmed by 6 bases and J by 8 bases, leaving 14 bases between them. The CDR3 region has the DNA TGTGCCAGCAGCAACGGGCCGAACGATGAGCAGTTCTTC. Its translation is CASSNGPNDEQFF.

This clone was seen more than once but under ten times. V is TRBV20-1 and J is TRBJ2-5; maybe TRBD2 (6 bases). The V end was cut by 1 base, the J end by 4 bases, with 13 bases between. CDR3 length: 14 residues. Germline V gene data show CDR1 as DFQATT and CDR2 as SNEGSKA (reference sequence). The CDR3 sequence: CSARADPGGETQYF. The CDR3 bases are TGCAGTGCTAGAGCAGACCCCGGGGGAGAGACCCAGTACTTC.

There are many counts of this clone. The CDR3 loop is CASSLPKTGGTEAFF. The CDR3 DNA sequence: TGTGCCAGCAGCTTACCCAAGACAGGGGGCACTGAAGCTTTCTTT. The V call is TRBV7-9, the J call TRBJ1-1, with 9 bases fitting TRBD1. CDR1 and CDR2 (germline): SEHNR, FQNEAQ (reference sequence). This CDR3 region has 15 residues. The J segment lost 4 bases and the V segment lost 2 bases, leaving 5 bases of the junction unmatched. Full variable domain (outside the CDR3, taken from reference TRBV7-9 and TRBJ1-1): DTGVSQNPRHKITKRGQNVTFRCDPISEHNRLYWYRQTLGQGPEFLTYFQNEAQLEKSRLLSDRFSAERPKGSFSTLEIQRTEQGDSAMYLCASSLPKTGGTEAFFGQGTRLTVV.

This clone was seen repeatedly, ten times or more. This chain connects TRBV6-1 to TRBJ2-4; no clear D gene. Germline-derived CDR1 and CDR2 are MNHNS and SASEGT. The V end lost 2 bases, the J end lost 1 base, and 9 bases lay between the germline ends. The CDR3 contains 15 residues. For the CDR3, the DNA is TGTGCCAGCAGTGAATCAGCGTGGGCCAAAAACATTCAGTACTTC. Translation: CASSESAWAKNIQYF.

This clone was seen ten or more times. The V and J genes are TRBV30 and TRBJ1-4; weak D call: TRBD1 (5 bases). The CDR3 is 15 amino acids. Per the germline V gene, CDR1 is GTSNPN and CDR2 is SVGIG (reference sequence). Between the trimmed V and J ends, which lost 5 bases and 8 bases, there was a span of 21 bases. CDR3 nucleotide sequence: TGTGCCTGGCGCCTGCGTACACCTCGGGGGGAAAAACTGTTTTTT. Its protein product is CAWRLRTPRGEKLFF.

The chain carries TRBV20-1 and TRBJ1-5; D is undetermined. The CDR3 contains 12 residues. Trimming took 2 bases from V and 4 from J, leaving 6 bases between them. Per germline, CDR1 DFQATT and CDR2 SNEGSKA (reference sequence). The CDR3 bases are TGCAGTGCTAGACCTCTTAATCAGCCCCAGCATTTT. Its protein is CSARPLNQPQHF.

This clone was counted ten times or more. The CDR3 region has the DNA TGCAGTGCTAGCCCCCTGGAAAACTCTGGAAACACCATATATTTT. Translated: CSASPLENSGNTIYF. The rearrangement joins TRBV20-1 to TRBJ1-3; D gene unclear. V was trimmed by 3 bases and J by 0 bases, leaving 12 bases between them. This CDR3 has 15 residues. CDR1 is DFQATT, CDR2 SNEGSKA, per germline (reference sequence).